These T cell receptor beta chains were read from a single sample in a study of blood T cells in healthy people across ages. TCRdb independently ran MiXCR on the 5' RACE reads; one entry per CDR3 protein. The sample lists roughly 700,000 distinct CDR3 sequences; around half were seen once. The sequencing input was blood. Receptors were obtained from a woman aged 55-70 years in good health. The CDR3 runs from the conserved cysteine through the conserved F or W. The D gene is left open where the match is weak. Size tells how often a clone was seen (once, few, many) or the class of an expanded clone, and some rows leave it out.

clone_size	d_call	v_call	j_call	cdr3_nt	cdr3_aa
NA	NA	TRBV27	TRBJ2-3	TGTGCCAGCAGTTTAGGGGGGCTGAGAGGGGGAGGTGGAACAGATACGCAGTATTTT	CASSLGGLRGGGGTDTQYF
NA	NA	TRBV29-1	TRBJ1-1	TGCAGCGGGGAGGGGATTATTGAAGCTTTCTTT	CSGEGIIEAFF
NA	TRBD1	TRBV4-1	TRBJ1-4	TGCGCCAGCAGCCGACCGGGACAGGGAAGTGAAAAACTGTTTTTT	CASSRPGQGSEKLFF
NA	TRBD1	TRBV20-1	TRBJ2-3	TGCAGTGCTCCCGAGACAGGGGATGATACAGATACGCAGTATTTT	CSAPETGDDTDTQYF
few	NA	TRBV20-1	TRBJ2-1	TGCAGTGCTACGCCTAGCGCGAGGGTTGATGAGCAGTTCTTC	CSATPSARVDEQFF
few	NA	TRBV7-2	TRBJ2-7	TGTGCCAGCAGCCCTGGGGCAGGGCAACACGAGCAGTACTTC	CASSPGAGQHEQYF
NA	NA	TRBV30	TRBJ2-7	TGTGCCTGCAGAACTATTACCTACGAGCAGTACTTC	CACRTITYEQYF
NA	NA	TRBV7-2	TRBJ2-7	TGTGCCAGCAGGGATAGGAAGGGGAACGAGCAGTACTTC	CASRDRKGNEQYF
NA	NA	TRBV18	TRBJ2-7	TGTGCCAGCTCTCCAACGGGTGGCATCTCCTACGAGCAGTACTTC	CASSPTGGISYEQYF
few	TRBD1	TRBV11-3	TRBJ2-1	TGTGCCAGCAGCCGCGGACAGGGGCGAAACAATGAGCAGTTCTTC	CASSRGQGRNNEQFF
NA	TRBD2	TRBV5-1	TRBJ2-2	TGCGCCAGCACCCGGACTAGTCCAACCGGGGAGCTGTTTTTT	CASTRTSPTGELFF
few	NA	TRBV20-1	TRBJ2-7	TGCAGTGCTAGCATCGCGGTCTACGAGCAGTACTTC	CSASIAVYEQYF
NA	NA	TRBV4-2	TRBJ2-3	TGTGCCAGCAGCCAAACGGACCCTAGAGGGACAGATACGCAGTATTTT	CASSQTDPRGTDTQYF
few	NA	TRBV5-1	TRBJ2-5	TGCGCCAGCAGCTTGGAGGACACCCAAGAGACCCAGTACTTC	CASSLEDTQETQYF
few	NA	TRBV5-5	TRBJ2-1	TGTGCCAGCAGCCGAACAAACGAACTCGATGAGCAGTTCTTC	CASSRTNELDEQFF
NA	TRBD2	TRBV5-1	TRBJ2-3	TGCGCCAGCAGCACGGGACTAGCGGGCCCTCCTGGGGGCACAGATACGCAGTATTTT	CASSTGLAGPPGGTDTQYF
NA	TRBD2	TRBV27	TRBJ2-3	TGTGCCAGCAGTAGGACTAGCATGCCCACAGATACGCAGTATTTT	CASSRTSMPTDTQYF
many	TRBD1	TRBV24-1	TRBJ2-5	TGTGCCACCAGTAGGGGGCGAGGGGAAGAGACCCAGTACTTC	CATSRGRGEETQYF
NA	NA	TRBV12-3/TRBV12-4	TRBJ2-7	TGTGCCAGCAGCCGGACCGACGGTTACGAGCAGTACTTC	CASSRTDGYEQYF
NA	NA	TRBV4-2	TRBJ2-4	TGTGCCAGCAGCCTGGCGACATACAAAAACATTCAGTACTTC	CASSLATYKNIQYF
few	TRBD1	TRBV4-1	TRBJ1-2	TGCGCCAGCAGCACACAGGGGAGCTATGGCTACACCTTC	CASSTQGSYGYTF
NA	TRBD2	TRBV20-1	TRBJ2-3	TGCAGTGCTATGGACGGGAGGGCCCCCACAGATACGCAGTATTTT	CSAMDGRAPTDTQYF
few	NA	TRBV29-1	TRBJ2-7	TGCAGCGCTGAAATGGAAGCGCCGGGCCCTAGCCGATACGAGCAGTACTTC	CSAEMEAPGPSRYEQYF
NA	TRBD2	TRBV28	TRBJ2-7	TGTGCCAGCAGTCCCGGCGGAGCGGGAGCTTACGAGCAGTACTTC	CASSPGGAGAYEQYF
NA	NA	TRBV7-9	TRBJ2-1	TGTGCCAGCAGCTTAAAATCAGGGGCGTTGACCTACAATGAGCAGTTCTTC	CASSLKSGALTYNEQFF
NA	TRBD1	TRBV20-1	TRBJ2-3	TGCAGTGCAGGTTGGTTCGACAGGGGGCGCGAGGATACGCAGTATTTT	CSAGWFDRGREDTQYF
NA	TRBD1	TRBV5-1	TRBJ2-1	TGCGCCAGCAGGGGGGACAGCTTGTACAATGAGCAGTTCTTC	CASRGDSLYNEQFF
few	NA	TRBV29-1	TRBJ1-2	TGCAGCGTTGGCCGGGGCGGCGGTGGCTACACCTTC	CSVGRGGGGYTF
few	NA	TRBV28	TRBJ2-5	TGTGCCAGCAGTTTATCTCAAACTCTAGAGACCCAGTACTTC	CASSLSQTLETQYF
few	NA	TRBV25-1	TRBJ1-5	TGTGCCAGCAGTGAAAATAGGGGAGCCAATCAGCCCCAGCATTTT	CASSENRGANQPQHF
NA	NA	TRBV2	TRBJ2-7	TGTGCCAGCAGTGAACCAGGGGCCGCTTTGAACGAGCAGTACTTC	CASSEPGAALNEQYF
few	NA	TRBV4-2	TRBJ2-7	TGTGCCAGCAGCCAAATAGGGGGGGGGGACAATGAGCAGTACTTC	CASSQIGGGDNEQYF
NA	NA	TRBV29-1	TRBJ2-3	TGCAGCGTTGGTGCGGGGGCGTCCGCAGATACGCAGTATTTT	CSVGAGASADTQYF
NA	TRBD2	TRBV3-1	TRBJ2-1	TGTGCCACCACGACTAGCGGTGAGCAGTTCTTC	CATTTSGEQFF
NA	NA	TRBV5-1	TRBJ1-4	TGCGCCAGCAGCTTGGGGCGGGGAACCGCAACTAATGAAAAACTGTTTTTT	CASSLGRGTATNEKLFF
NA	NA	TRBV5-1	TRBJ2-1	TGCGCCAGCAGTATACTGGTAGGCAATGAGCAGTTCTTC	CASSILVGNEQFF
few	TRBD1	TRBV6-5	TRBJ2-7	TGTGCCAGCAGGCGTGGACAGGGCAACGAGCAGTACTTC	CASRRGQGNEQYF
NA	NA	TRBV5-6	TRBJ2-2	TGTGCCAGCAGCTTTGGCAGGGAGAACACCGGGGAGCTGTTTTTT	CASSFGRENTGELFF
few	NA	TRBV7-2	TRBJ2-7	TGTGCCAGCAGCTTAGAGGGTTGGGGCCAGAGAGCCTACGAGCAGTACTTC	CASSLEGWGQRAYEQYF
NA	NA	TRBV7-2	TRBJ2-5	TGTGCCAGCAGCTTTAAGACCAATGAGCAGTACTTC	CASSFKTNEQYF
NA	NA	TRBV20-1	TRBJ2-5	TGCAGTGCTACATACAGGGAAGAGACCCAGTACTTC	CSATYREETQYF